The next 15 T cell receptor beta chains were all read from a single sample in a study of T cells in Graves' hyperthyroidism and ophthalmopathy. TCR beta CDR3 regions were amplified from RNA transcripts. A set of HTBI primers served as the primers for a first-round RT-PCR of the TCR CDR3. TCRdb independently ran MiXCR on the multiplex PCR reads; one entry per CDR3 protein. Among more than 500,000 distinct CDR3 sequences listed, just over 45% were seen once. Sequencing was performed on peripheral blood or thyroid tissue (not recorded which). These receptor sequences come from an adult woman with Graves' disease, either hyperthyroidism or ophthalmopathy (not recorded which).

This clonotype was found a few times. The chain joins TRBV13 to TRBJ1-2, with D perhaps matching TRBD1 (5 bases). Trimming took off 3 bases at V and 6 bases at J, with 8 bases between the two ends. Germline values: CDR1 PRHDT, CDR2 FYEKMQ (reference sequence). The CDR3 spans 12 residues. CDR3 loop: CASSFGGNGYTF. CDR3 sequence (DNA): TGTGCCAGCAGCTTCGGGGGGAATGGCTACACCTTC.

This clonotype was observed at least ten times. V is TRBV6-5 and J is TRBJ1-2; D is possibly TRBD1 (5 bases). The germline V gene encodes CDR1 MNHEY and CDR2 SVGAGI. This CDR3 has 13 amino acids. V lost 2 bases and J lost 8, with 12 bases in between. Written as DNA, the CDR3 is TGTGCCAGCAGTTACGGGGCTACGGGGGGCTACACCTTC. The encoded protein is CASSYGATGGYTF.

This clonotype was picked up many times. The V gene is TRBV20-1, the J gene TRBJ1-5; 7 bases align to TRBD1. This CDR3 region has 12 residues. In germline, CDR1 is DFQATT, CDR2 SNEGSKA (reference sequence). Trimming took 4 bases from V and 5 from J; bases not matched to a gene: 2. In nucleotides, the CDR3 is TGCAGTGCTATGACAGGGCATCAGCCCCAGCATTTT. Amino acids: CSAMTGHQPQHF.

The V gene is TRBV29-1, the J gene TRBJ1-6; a possible D gene is TRBD1 (5 bases). The CDR3 covers 14 residues. Germline CDR1 SQVTM, CDR2 ANQGSEA. Deletions cut 7 bases from V and 2 bases from J, with 12 bases between. CDR3: CSEGSDPYNSPLHF. In DNA, the CDR3 is TGCAGCGAGGGGTCGGACCCCTATAATTCACCCCTCCACTTT.

This clonotype was counted between two and nine times. The chain links TRBV28 to TRBJ2-2; possibly TRBD1 or TRBD2 for D (5 bases each). Germline assignment: CDR1 MDHEN and CDR2 SYDVKM. This CDR3 contains 14 residues. Trimming removed 10 bases from V and 6 bases from J, with 18 bases in between. The DNA for the CDR3 is TGTGCCATCTCCTTAGTGGGGACCTCCGGGGAGCTGTTTTTT. Translating gives CAISLVGTSGELFF.

Note on this clonotype: Possible read error: a much larger clone is one base away. The V and J genes are TRBV7-9 and TRBJ2-5; D is ambiguous. The CDR3 consists of 13 residues. Germline V lookup: CDR1 SEHNR, CDR2 FQNEAQ (reference sequence). The CDR3 here is CASSQDRAGTQYF. DNA for the CDR3: TGCGCCAGCAGCCAAGATCGAGCTGGGACCCAGTACTTC. Full variable domain (rest looked up from reference TRBV7-9 and TRBJ2-5): DTGVSQNPRHKITKRGQNVTFRCDPISEHNRLYWYRQTLGQGPEFLTYFQNEAQLEKSRLLSDRFSAERPKGSFSTLEIQRTEQGDSAMYLCASSQDRAGTQYFGPGTRLLVL.

This clonotype was observed a few times. One end of the junction varies from germline; a read error may be responsible. The chain combines TRBV9 with TRBJ2-7; 8 positions agree with TRBD1. In germline, CDR1 is SGDLS, CDR2 YYNGEE. The CDR3 has 14 residues. The CDR3 nucleotides read TGTGCCAGCAGCGACCAGGGGGCGGTGGGGGAGCTGTACTTC. Residues: CASSDQGAVGELYF.

This clonotype was counted ten times or more. This chain joins TRBV7-2 and TRBJ1-2; tentative D call: TRBD1 (6 bases). From germline, CDR1 is SGHTA and CDR2 FQGNSA. Between the trimmed V and J ends, which lost 1 base and 2 bases, there was a span of 11 bases. This CDR3 region has 15 residues. The CDR3 spells CASSLVGGGNYGYTF. The CDR3 nucleotides are TGTGCCAGCAGCTTAGTAGGGGGAGGAAACTATGGCTACACCTTC.

The chain is built from TRBV10-3 and TRBJ1-2, with no clear D. The germline V gene encodes CDR1 ENHRY and CDR2 SYGVKD. Trimming left V 5 bases short and J 8 bases short, with 15 bases between. This CDR3 is built from 13 residues. This CDR3 is CAISHNPMGGYTF. CDR3 DNA: TGTGCCATCAGTCATAACCCGATGGGGGGCTACACCTTC.

This chain joins TRBV10-2 and TRBJ1-1; D is uncertain. CDR1 and CDR2 (germline): WSHSY, SAAADI. This CDR3 contains 8 residues. The V and J ends lost 11 bases and 6 bases respectively, with 4 bases between them. The CDR3 nucleotides read TGCGCCGGGCCTGAAGCTTTCTTT. Its translation is CAGPEAFF.

V usage is TRBV7-3 and J usage is TRBJ1-2; tentative D call: TRBD1 (5 bases). CDR3 size: 13 residues. Germline V gives CDR1 SGHTA, CDR2 FQGTGA. V lost 4 bases and J lost 8, with 14 bases in between. CDR3: CASSSHGGSGYTF. CDR3 sequence (DNA): TGTGCCAGCAGCTCCCATGGGGGGAGCGGCTACACCTTC.

In its sample, this clonotype was seen many times. The J gene is TRBJ1-1, the V gene TRBV6-5; 9 bases agree with TRBD1. Germline V lookup: CDR1 MNHEY, CDR2 SVGAGI. Trimming removed 7 bases from V and 3 bases from J; junction bases left unmatched: 3. The CDR3 extends over 13 amino acids. The CDR3 region is CASNRGLDTEAFF. The CDR3 DNA reads as TGTGCCAGCAACAGGGGGCTTGACACTGAAGCTTTCTTT.

This clonotype was seen once. V usage is TRBV7-9 and J usage is TRBJ1-5, with 8 bases fitting TRBD1. Looked up from germline, CDR1 is SEHNR and CDR2 is FQNEAQ (reference sequence). CDR3 length equals 15 residues. Losses at the gene ends were 4 bases for V and 14 bases for J; bases not matched to a gene: 16. CDR3 residues: CASSYRSGGVGYEHF. CDR3 in DNA: TGTGCCAGCAGCTACCGTTCAGGGGGCGTTGGGTACGAGCATTTT. Looking up the rest from reference TRBV7-9 and TRBJ1-5 gives the full variable domain: DTGVSQNPRHKITKRGQNVTFRCDPISEHNRLYWYRQTLGQGPEFLTYFQNEAQLEKSRLLSDRFSAERPKGSFSTLEIQRTEQGDSAMYLCASSYRSGGVGYEHFGDGTRLSIL.

A few counts support this clonotype. This rearrangement joins TRBV6-6 to TRBJ1-1; 9 positions agree with TRBD1. This CDR3 has 15 amino acids. From germline, CDR1 is MNHNY and CDR2 SVGAGI (reference sequence). V was clipped by 4 bases and J by 5 bases; unmatched bases: 8. The CDR3 DNA sequence: TGTGCCAGCAGTTCTCCGGGACAGGGCCATACTGAAGCTTTCTTT. Its protein product is CASSSPGQGHTEAFF.

This clonotype was found many times. This sequence joins TRBV7-9 and TRBJ1-2; D gene unclear. The ends were cut back, 5 bases at V and 2 bases at J, with 9 bases in the middle. CDR1 and CDR2 (germline): SEHNR, FQNEAQ (reference sequence). The CDR3 spans 13 residues. The CDR3 DNA sequence: TGTGCCAGCAGCCTCGGATTCAACTATGGCTACACCTTC. It codes for CASSLGFNYGYTF.